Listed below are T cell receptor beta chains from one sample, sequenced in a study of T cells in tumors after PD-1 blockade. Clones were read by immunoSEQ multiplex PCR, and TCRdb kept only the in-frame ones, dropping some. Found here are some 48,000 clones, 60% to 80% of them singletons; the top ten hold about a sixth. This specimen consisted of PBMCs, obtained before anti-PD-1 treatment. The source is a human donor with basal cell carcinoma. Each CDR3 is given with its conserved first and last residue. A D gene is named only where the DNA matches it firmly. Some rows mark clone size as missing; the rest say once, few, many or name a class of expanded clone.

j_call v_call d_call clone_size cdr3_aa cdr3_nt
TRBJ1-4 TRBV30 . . CAWKQGYEKLFF TGTGCCTGGAAACAGGGATACGAAAAACTGTTTTTT
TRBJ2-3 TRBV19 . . CASRAGQSITDTQYF TGTGCCAGTAGAGCAGGGCAGAGCATCACAGATACGCAGTATTTT
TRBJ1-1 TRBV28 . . CASSLAVTEAFF TGTGCCAGCAGTTTGGCAGTCACTGAAGCTTTCTTT
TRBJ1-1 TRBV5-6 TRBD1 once CASSWALFSAGGNDAEAFF TGTGCCAGCAGCTGGGCTTTATTTTCAGCAGGGGGCAACGATGCTGAAGCTTTCTTT
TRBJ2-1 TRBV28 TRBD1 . CASSLIPRTGERYEQFF TGTGCCAGCAGTTTGATTCCCCGGACAGGGGAAAGGTATGAGCAGTTCTTC
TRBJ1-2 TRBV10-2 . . CARWDNYGYTF TGCGCCAGATGGGATAACTATGGCTACACCTTC
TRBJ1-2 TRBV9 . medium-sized CASSVGGYYGYTF TGTGCCAGCAGCGTCGGGGGGTACTATGGCTACACCTTC
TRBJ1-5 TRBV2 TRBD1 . CASTGQGDNQPQHF TGTGCCAGCACGGGACAGGGAGACAATCAGCCCCAGCATTTT
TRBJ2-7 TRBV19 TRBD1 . CASSIDLATGVSYEQYF TGTGCCAGTAGTATAGATCTGGCGACAGGGGTTTCCTACGAGCAGTACTTC
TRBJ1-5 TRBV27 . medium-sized CASSLRAEQPQHF TGTGCCAGCAGTTTGAGGGCGGAACAGCCCCAGCATTTT
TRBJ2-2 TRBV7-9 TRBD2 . CASSKSGGSTGELFF TGTGCCAGCAGCAAAAGCGGGGGCTCCACCGGGGAGCTGTTTTTT
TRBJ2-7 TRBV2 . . CASRVQYEQYF TGTGCCAGCAGGGTACAATACGAGCAGTACTTC
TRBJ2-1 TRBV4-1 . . CASSRQGEQFF TGCGCCAGCAGCCGGCAGGGGGAGCAGTTCTTC
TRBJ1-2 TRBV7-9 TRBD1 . CASSFSGQGAGGYTF TGTGCCAGCAGCTTCAGCGGCCAGGGGGCCGGTGGCTACACCTTC
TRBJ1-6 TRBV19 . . CATSKTEVYNSPLHF TGTGCTACGAGCAAGACGGAAGTCTATAATTCACCCCTCCACTTT
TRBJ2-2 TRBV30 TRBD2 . CAWSQGGGVTGELFF TGTGCCTGGAGTCAAGGCGGGGGGGTCACCGGGGAGCTGTTTTTT
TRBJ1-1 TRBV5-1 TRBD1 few CASSLDRVPNTEAFF TGCGCCAGCAGCTTAGACAGGGTCCCGAACACTGAAGCTTTCTTT
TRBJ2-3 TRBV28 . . CTSSLPRPDTQYF TGTACCAGCAGTTTGCCGCGACCGGATACGCAGTATTTT
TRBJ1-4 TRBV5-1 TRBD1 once CASSPGQGVNNEKLFF TGCGCCAGCAGCCCCGGACAGGGAGTAAATAATGAAAAACTGTTTTTT
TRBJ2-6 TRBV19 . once CASSINLMSGANVLTF TGTGCCAGTAGTATCAATCTCATGTCTGGGGCCAACGTCCTGACTTTC
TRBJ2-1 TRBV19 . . CASSWDTSSYNEQFF TGTGCCAGTAGTTGGGACACGAGCTCCTACAATGAGCAGTTCTTC
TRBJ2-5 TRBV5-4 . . CASSLPSQETQYF TGTGCCAGCAGCTTGCCCAGCCAAGAGACCCAGTACTTC
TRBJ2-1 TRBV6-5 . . CASGAPSSYNEQFF TGTGCCTCGGGTGCACCGAGCTCCTACAATGAGCAGTTCTTC
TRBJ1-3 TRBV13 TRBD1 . CASSLRQGSFSGNTIYF TGTGCCAGCAGTTTAAGACAGGGATCCTTCTCTGGAAACACCATATATTTT